Described below is a single T cell receptor beta chain sequence and its context. No cognate antigen has been identified for it. One base away there is no much larger clone; base qualities are not given. The entry originates in a study of blood T cell repertoires in COVID-19 (TCRdb year 2020). Study-wide context: Samples covering the acute and convalescent phases of COVID-19 were provided by collaborators in the United States, Italy and Spain. The material from the prospective study consisted of cDNA or gDNA derived from T cells, B-cell-depleted T cells, or PBMCs. Subjects who had been exposed to COVID-19, were actively infected with it, or had recovered from it provided the deeply sampled blood TCRbeta repertoires that made up the dataset. The repertoires were released in a freely available public database meant as a resource for research on the immune response to SARS-CoV-2. Samples came from the ongoing ImmuneRACE study (first 160 participants) plus 1,254 subjects from 6 global collaborators. Nearly every sample came with metadata listing a de-identified subject ID, COVID-19 status, age in years and sex. Where available, HLA class I and class II types were taken from metadata supplied by the sample provider and were not determined by assay-based typing.

TCRbeta CDR3 regions were amplified from genomic DNA using the immunoSEQ Assay, a bias-controlled multiplex PCR. In the authors' own workflow: The number of nucleated cells in each sample was estimated by amplification of reference gene primers within the assay. Sequence reads were collapsed and filtered to measure the absolute abundance of every unique TCRbeta CDR3 rearrangement. For each sample, productive Simpson clonality was calculated by taking the square root of Simpson's diversity index across productive rearrangements. This immuneACCESS table, as held by TCRdb, lists in-frame sequences with V and J called but not all clones. Of the missing ones, under half trace to an unresolved V gene in checked studies; the others have no known cause. D and trimming were read from the DNA, whereas the V and J calls and clone size are those reported in that table. This sample comprises approximately 94,000 clones, 70% to 90% of them detected only once. The top ten hold roughly 13% of the sample.

Each collaborating institution followed its own protocols to collect whole blood in K2EDTA tubes. For TCRbeta analysis, collaborators shipped samples as frozen whole blood, isolated PBMCs, or DNA extracted from either of those sample types. The CDR3 has 13 amino acids, counting the end cysteine and phenylalanine. The entry retains the CDR3 DNA only, 39 bases that are in frame from base 1. Ends trimmed: V by 6 bases, J by 7 bases; bases unmatched to a gene: 1. Summary of the overall study and its limitations: The quantity of clinical and demographic metadata differed by source and by participant and was supplied without curation.

The TCR was taken from a human donor in a cohort sampled during active COVID-19. The rearranged chain carries TRBV12-3 or TRBV12-4 and TRBJ1-6; TRBD1 aligns with 9 central bases. Sequencing used peripheral blood. The CDR3 reads as follows: CASRGTGNSPLHF. The sequence in DNA is TGTGCCAGCAGGGGGACAGGGAATTCACCCCTCCACTTT.